This paragraph reports one T cell receptor (beta chain). This clonotype appeared a few times. This clone's antigen is unknown. Base-call qualities are not available, and no considerably larger clone is one nucleotide away. This entry comes from a study of T cell repertoires in cytomegalovirus infection (dated by TCRdb to between 2018 and 2021). As for the study more broadly: Donor HLA type was relevant to the analysis, because carriage of CMV infection together with the matching HLA type was indicated by public TCR beta signatures. What the work shows at the level of the full study, not this receptor alone: Carriers of CMV infection plus the relevant HLA type were discriminated by the cumulative frequency of public TCR beta family members in the study cohort and in an independent approximately 350-donor cohort. The ex vivo response was dominated by HLA-C-restricted CMV-specific TCR beta clonotypes, which also provided the single most frequent clonotype in two of eight donors.

CDR1 and CDR2 were assigned from the germline V gene (reference sequence) as LGHDT and YNNKEL. The CDR3 covers 18 residues, taking in both the cysteine and the phenylalanine. Kept here is only the CDR3 DNA, which spans 54 bases and is read in frame from base 1. Ends trimmed: V by 1 base, J by 7 bases; bases unmatched to a gene: 9. The sequencing machine was an Illumina HiSeq 1500. The raw public reads went through TCRdb reprocessing: fastp at Q25, MiXCR clone calling, in-frame beta chains kept. All rows with the same CDR3 protein become a single entry with the most common DNA and genes. The sample table contains around 440,000 distinct CDR3 sequences; only one count was recorded for roughly 10% of them. Roughly 10% of the sample lies in the top ten.

The sequenced sample was PBMCs. This receptor was obtained from a human donor in good health (CMV status not recorded). Some clones in this sample may be carry-over from other donors' samples. The rearrangement joined TRBV3-1 to TRBJ1-6; a stretch of 11 junction bases matches TRBD1. The DNA sequence follows: TGTGCCAGCAGCCAAGGGGTTTTTGGACAGGGGGCGAATTCACCCCTCCACTTT. This yields the protein CASSQGVFGQGANSPLHF.